A single sample gave rise to the 9 T cell receptor beta chains below, sequenced in a study of CD8 T cells in ankylosing spondylitis. TCRdb called the 5' RACE reads again in MiXCR, with one record for every CDR3 protein. The table lists around 120,000 distinct CDR3 sequences, approximately 9.7% of them singletons, with approximately 3.3% in the top ten. The sample taken for sequencing was blood, either unsorted or a sorted T cell fraction (not recorded which). The receptors come from a male donor with ankylosing spondylitis or in good health (not recorded which).

This clonotype has ten or more counts. This chain links TRBV4-3 with TRBJ1-6, with a tentative D call TRBD1 (6 bases). This CDR3 region has 17 residues. The V gene lost 3 bases and the J gene lost 6 bases, with 18 bases spanning the gap. Germline V gene lookup returns CDR1 LGHNA and CDR2 YSLEER. The CDR3 here is CASSHSGGAVANSPLHF. Here the CDR3 DNA reads TGCGCCAGCAGCCACAGCGGGGGGGCAGTTGCTAATTCACCCCTCCACTTT.

The V gene is TRBV27, the J gene TRBJ2-1, with 7 nucleotides matching TRBD2. CDR3 length equals 15 residues. The germline V gene encodes CDR1 MNHEY and CDR2 SMNVEV (reference sequence). Losses at the gene ends were 3 bases for V and 0 bases for J; bases not matched to a gene: 2. DNA for the CDR3: TGTGCCAGCAGTTTTAGCGGGCACTCCTACAATGAGCAGTTCTTC. Its translation is CASSFSGHSYNEQFF.

This clonotype was detected ten times or more. V and J are TRBV10-3 and TRBJ1-2, with unresolved D. The germline CDR1 and CDR2 sequences are ENHRY and SYGVKD. The CDR3 consists of 16 residues. Trimming pared 0 bases from V and 5 bases from J, leaving 16 bases between. CDR3 DNA: TGTGCCATCAGTGAGTCGTTATCAAAGGGCCGGTATGGCTACACCTTC. Its protein is CAISESLSKGRYGYTF.

In its sample, this clonotype was seen many times. The chain joins TRBV3-1 to TRBJ2-2, with TRBD2 as a possible D gene (5 bases). The CDR3 is made up of 16 amino acids. V lost 4 bases to trimming and J lost 2 bases, with 14 bases between them. Germline CDR1 and CDR2: LGHDT and YNNKEL (reference sequence). The chain's CDR3 is CASSRSGAENTGELFF. The CDR3 region has the DNA TGTGCCAGCAGCCGAAGCGGCGCGGAAAACACCGGGGAGCTGTTTTTT.

This clonotype has a count of ten or more. The chain links TRBV20-1 to TRBJ2-3, with a tentative D call TRBD1 (5 bases). The CDR3 consists of 17 residues. V was trimmed by 1 base and J by 4 bases, leaving 21 bases between them. CDR1 and CDR2 (germline): DFQATT, SNEGSKA (reference sequence). The CDR3 DNA is TGCAGTGCTAGAGGTGGGGCGGTTATTCCCTCCTCAGATACGCAGTATTTT. It encodes CSARGGAVIPSSDTQYF.

The table lists this clonotype with many counts. This chain uses TRBV7-2 with TRBJ2-7; 9 positions match TRBD2. Germline CDR1 is SGHTA and CDR2 is FQGNSA. This CDR3 contains 15 residues. J gave up 2 bases and V 5 bases, and 7 bases lay outside the gene matches. The CDR3 region has the DNA TGTGCCAGCAGCCCGGTGACTAGCGGAGCCTACGAGCAGTACTTC. This gives the protein CASSPVTSGAYEQYF.

Many counts were recorded for this clonotype. The chain combines TRBV6-5 with TRBJ2-1; 10 nucleotides agree with TRBD2. Losses at the gene ends were 2 bases for V and 6 bases for J; bases not matched to a gene: 7. Germline V CDR1 and CDR2: MNHEY, SVGAGI. This CDR3 comprises 16 residues. CDR3 sequence: CASSYVGTSVFNEQFF. The CDR3 coding sequence is TGTGCCAGCAGTTACGTGGGGACTAGCGTTTTCAATGAGCAGTTCTTC.

The chain is built from TRBV28 and TRBJ2-3; D is perhaps TRBD1 or TRBD2 (5 bases each). Germline V gives CDR1 MDHEN, CDR2 SYDVKM. V was cut by 3 bases and J by 0 bases, with 19 bases left in between. The CDR3 consists of 18 residues. CDR3 in DNA: TGTGCCAGCAGTTTTATTGCCTTGGTGGGGGATAGCACAGATACGCAGTATTTT. Its translation: CASSFIALVGDSTDTQYF. Drawing the rest from reference TRBV28 and TRBJ2-3, the complete variable domain is DVKVTQSSRYLVKRTGEKVFLECVQDMDHENMFWYRQDPGLGLRLIYFSYDVKMKEKGDIPEGYSVSREKKERFSLILESASTNQTSMYLCASSFIALVGDSTDTQYFGPGTRLTVL.

This clonotype was seen at least ten times. The rearrangement joins TRBV20-1 to TRBJ2-3, with 8 positions matching TRBD2. Germline V gene sequence: CDR1 DFQATT, CDR2 SNEGSKA (reference sequence). Trimming took 5 bases from V and 2 from J; bases not matched to a gene: 9. The CDR3 contains 15 residues. The CDR3 nucleotides are TGCAGTGCTCCGCGTAGCGGGGTCTCCACAGATACGCAGTATTTT. Its protein is CSAPRSGVSTDTQYF.